This T cell receptor (beta chain) was observed in a study of radiation and T cells in renal cell carcinoma. Study details: Nephrectomy followed 15 Gy stereotactic body radiation by 4 weeks. Overall study results and limits: From baseline, blood top tumor clonotypes peaked at 2 weeks post-radiation.

Notes on this clone: Its antigen is unknown.

Clones were sequenced by immunoSEQ multiplex PCR, and TCRdb holds only the in-frame ones, with some missing. Among roughly 150,000 clones listed, approximately 88% were seen once. Time point here: blood 2 weeks post-SBRT. Treatment in this sample: 15 Gy SBRT to primary tumor, nephrectomy 4 weeks later. After SBRT, blood was collected at 2 and 4 weeks, plus baseline. Germline CDR1 is SGDLS and CDR2 is YYNGEE. Trimming pared 4 bases from V and 5 bases from J, leaving 20 bases between. The CDR3 loop spans 16 amino acids. The input for sequencing was blood, taken from a patient whose treatment included radiotherapy and nephrectomy. The chain carries TRBV9 and TRBJ2-3; D is perhaps TRBD1 or TRBD2 (6 bases each). The TCR sequence derives from a woman aged 50 to 65 with renal cell carcinoma. The CDR3 sequence is CASSSLDGGPGDTQYF. In nucleotides, the CDR3 is TGTGCCAGCAGCTCCCTCGATGGGGGGCCTGGAGATACGCAGTATTTT.